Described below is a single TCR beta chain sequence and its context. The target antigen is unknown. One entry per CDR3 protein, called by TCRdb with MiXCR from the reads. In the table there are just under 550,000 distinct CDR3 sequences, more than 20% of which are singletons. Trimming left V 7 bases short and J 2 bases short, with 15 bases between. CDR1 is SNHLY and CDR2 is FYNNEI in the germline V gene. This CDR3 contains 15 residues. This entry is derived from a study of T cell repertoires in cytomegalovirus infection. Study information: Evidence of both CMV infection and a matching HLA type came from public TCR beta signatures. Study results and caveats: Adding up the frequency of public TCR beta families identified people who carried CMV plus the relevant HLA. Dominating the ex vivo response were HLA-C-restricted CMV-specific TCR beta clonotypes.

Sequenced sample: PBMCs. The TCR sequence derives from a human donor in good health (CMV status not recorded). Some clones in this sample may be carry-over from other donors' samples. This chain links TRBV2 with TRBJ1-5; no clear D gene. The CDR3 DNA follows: TGTGCCAGCACCCCGGAGGGATCGGGCAATCAGCCCCAGCATTTT. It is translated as CASTPEGSGNQPQHF.